What follows is one T cell receptor (beta chain) and its context. Antigen unknown. The trim removed 7 bases at V and 3 bases at J, leaving 12 bases unmatched. The CDR3 spans 17 residues. Germline V gene data show CDR1 as SGHRS and CDR2 as YFSETQ. Some clones are missing from TCRdb's copy, which holds only in-frame ones; the method was immunoSEQ multiplex PCR. The sample holds approximately 92,000 clones, approximately 91% seen once. The data stem from a study of T cell responses to AZD1222 COVID-19 vaccine. The wider study: Whether given at about 4 or about 12 weeks, second doses were pooled.

Points from the study as a whole: Donor demographics were predominantly white British with a female majority; clonal diversity may be underestimated. After the peak T cell response, and only then, were repertoires sampled.

The sample was peripheral blood, taken on day 0 of AZD1222 vaccination. The V gene is TRBV5-1, the J gene TRBJ2-1, with 11 nucleotides matching TRBD2. This sequence was found in an adult in good health. In nucleotides, the CDR3 is TGCGCCAGCGCATGGCGGGCTAGCGGGGGGAGCTACAATGAGCAGTTCTTC. Translating gives CASAWRASGGSYNEQFF.